The TCR beta chain under discussion was sequenced for a study of T cell responses to AZD1222 COVID-19 vaccine. Broader study findings: Of the AZD1222 recipients, only five to seven were seropositive at baseline. Per reports, nearly half of all spike-specific TCRs target regions that are unmutated in variants. Repertoire collection took place solely once the T cell response had peaked.

Worth noting for this clone: The antigen remains undetermined.

CDR1 is MNHEY and CDR2 is SVGAGI in the germline V gene. CDR3 length: 13 residues. Trimming removed 5 bases from V and 7 bases from J, with 14 bases in between. Profiling relied on immunoSEQ multiplex PCR, and the TCRdb table lists in-frame clones only, not all of them. The sample lists 57,000 or so clones; roughly 85% were seen once. The chain links TRBV6-5 to TRBJ1-1; D uncertain. The sequencing used peripheral blood, collected on day 0 of MenACWY control vaccination. The TCR comes from an adult in good health. In DNA form, the CDR3 reads TGTGCCAGCAGTCGACGGTTAGGAGATGAAGCTTTCTTT. It specifies CASSRRLGDEAFF.